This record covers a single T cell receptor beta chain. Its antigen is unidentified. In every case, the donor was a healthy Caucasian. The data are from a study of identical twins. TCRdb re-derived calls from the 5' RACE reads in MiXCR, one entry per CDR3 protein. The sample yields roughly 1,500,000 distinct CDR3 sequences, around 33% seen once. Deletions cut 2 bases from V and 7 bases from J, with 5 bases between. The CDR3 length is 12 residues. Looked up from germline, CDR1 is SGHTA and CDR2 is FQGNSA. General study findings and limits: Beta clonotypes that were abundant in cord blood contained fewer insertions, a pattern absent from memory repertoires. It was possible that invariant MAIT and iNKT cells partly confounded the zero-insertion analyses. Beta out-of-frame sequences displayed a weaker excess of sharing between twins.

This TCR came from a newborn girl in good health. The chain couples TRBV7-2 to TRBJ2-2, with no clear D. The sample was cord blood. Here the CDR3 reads CASSLYVGELFF. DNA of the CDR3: TGTGCCAGCAGCTTATATGTCGGGGAGCTGTTTTTT.